A single sample gave rise to the 12 T cell receptor beta chains below, sequenced in a study of Graves' ophthalmopathy and Graves' hyperthyroidism (dated by TCRdb to the late 2010s). Sequenced using an Illumina HiSeq 2000. For repertoire sequencing, TCR beta CDR3 regions were amplified from RNA transcripts. HTBI primers and the Qiagen OneStep RT-PCR kit were used in a first-round RT-PCR, which was followed by a second-round multiplex PCR, size selection and purification. Starting from the raw public reads, TCRdb applied fastp trimming at Q25, assembled clones with MiXCR and retained in-frame beta chains. Every distinct CDR3 protein forms one entry, paired with its most common genes and DNA. Recorded for this sample are just over 600,000 distinct CDR3 sequences; about a fifth of them occurred a single time. Of the sample, approximately 7% falls within the top ten clones. Material: peripheral blood. The receptors originated from a woman under 30 with stable Graves' hyperthyroidism. Some clones in this sample may be carry-over from other donors' samples. Donor details come from another sample of the same person, matched by shared clones.

The chain couples TRBV29-1 to TRBJ1-1, with 7 positions matching TRBD1. Germline CDR1 SQVTM, CDR2 ANQGSEA. The CDR3 totals 16 residues. With V trimmed by 4 bases and J by 6 bases, 17 bases remained unmatched. CDR3 DNA sequence: TGCAGCGTTGGTCTTATTTACAGGGGAGGTAGGTCTGAAGCTTTCTTT. Protein product: CSVGLIYRGGRSEAFF. Drawing the rest from reference TRBV29-1 and TRBJ1-1, the complete variable domain is SAVISQKPSRDICQRGTSLTIQCQVDSQVTMMFWYRQQPGQSLTLIATANQGSEATYESGFVIDKFPISRPNLTFSTLTVSNMSPEDSSIYLCSVGLIYRGGRSEAFFGQGTRLTVV.

A few counts support this clonotype. The chain joins TRBV4-2 to TRBJ1-3; D possibly corresponds to TRBD1 (6 bases). Germline CDR1 LGHNA, CDR2 YNFKEQ. The CDR3 loop spans 14 amino acids. The V end lost 2 bases, the J end lost 8 bases, and 13 bases lay between the germline ends. CDR3 loop: CASSQPYQGHTIYF. Written as DNA, the CDR3 is TGTGCCAGCAGCCAACCATACCAGGGGCACACCATATATTTT.

The genes are TRBV6-5 and TRBJ2-7; possibly TRBD1 for D (5 bases). The germline V gene has CDR1 MNHEY and CDR2 SVGAGI. The CDR3 loop spans 15 amino acids. The V gene lost 2 bases and the J gene lost 0 bases, with 11 bases spanning the gap. The CDR3 coding sequence is TGTGCCAGCAGTTACGAAGGGGCGAGCTCCTACGAGCAGTACTTC. Its translation: CASSYEGASSYEQYF.

This rearrangement joins TRBV20-1 to TRBJ1-1; tentative D call: TRBD1 (6 bases). V gave up 7 bases and J gave up 8 bases, with 14 bases separating them. From germline, CDR1 is DFQATT and CDR2 SNEGSKA (reference sequence). The CDR3 is made up of 11 amino acids. DNA of the CDR3: TGCAGTGGATCCCTGGACAGAGAAGCTTTCTTT. Amino acid sequence: CSGSLDREAFF.

This clonotype appeared many times. The chain recombines TRBV12-3 or TRBV12-4 with TRBJ1-1, with 12 bases identical to TRBD1. The CDR3 has 14 residues. The V and J ends lost 8 bases and 1 base, in that order; junction bases with no gene match: 2. Written as DNA, the CDR3 is TGTGCCAGCCGGGACAGGGGGCGGAACACTGAAGCTTTCTTT. Amino acids: CASRDRGRNTEAFF.

The chain links TRBV19 to TRBJ2-7; 7 nucleotides agree with TRBD2. V lost 2 bases to trimming and J lost 3 bases; unmatched junction nucleotides: 4. CDR3 size: 14 residues. Germline CDR1 is LNHDA and CDR2 is SQIVND (reference sequence). CDR3 nucleotide sequence: TGTGCCAGTAGTATAAGGACTAGTCGCTACGAGCAGTACTTC. This gives the protein CASSIRTSRYEQYF.

This clonotype was recorded many times. The rearrangement uses TRBV28 and TRBJ2-7; D is unclear. The germline V gene encodes CDR1 MDHEN and CDR2 SYDVKM. The CDR3 runs to 16 residues. V lost 2 bases, J lost 6 bases, and 20 bases lay in between. CDR3 region: CASSLNFPPSLGEQYF. CDR3 sequence (DNA): TGTGCCAGCAGTTTAAACTTCCCCCCCTCTCTCGGCGAGCAGTACTTC.

The table lists this clonotype with many counts. V gene TRBV20-1 combines with J gene TRBJ2-5, with a tentative D call TRBD2 (7 bases). The germline V and J ends were trimmed by 4 bases and 2 bases, with 14 bases remaining between them. Per germline, CDR1 DFQATT and CDR2 SNEGSKA (reference sequence). The CDR3 is made up of 14 amino acids. CDR3 in amino acids: CSATGGTRQETQYF. CDR3 DNA: TGCAGTGCTACCGGGGGGACAAGGCAAGAGACCCAGTACTTC.

This clonotype was observed many times. The CDR3 coding sequence is TGTGCCAGCACCAGACCGGGACAGCTAGAGACCCAGTACTTC. Protein product: CASTRPGQLETQYF. The chain carries TRBV7-9 and TRBJ2-5; 7 bases are shared with TRBD1. The V gene's germline CDR1 is SEHNR and CDR2 FQNEAQ (reference sequence). J lost 4 bases, V lost 7 bases, and 9 bases had no gene match. CDR3 length: 14 amino acids.

In its sample, this clonotype was seen many times. The V call is TRBV6-2 or TRBV6-3, the J call TRBJ1-2; D remains unclear. Per germline, CDR1 MNHEY and CDR2 SVGEGT. V was cut by 5 bases and J by 5 bases, with 18 bases left in between. CDR3 length: 15 amino acids. The CDR3 region is CASSPGGGPTYGYTF. The CDR3 bases are TGTGCCAGCAGTCCCGGCGGAGGGCCTACGTATGGCTACACCTTC.

This chain uses TRBV4-1 with TRBJ2-5; D perhaps matches TRBD2 (7 bases). The CDR3 runs 17 residues. V was trimmed by 6 bases and J by 5 bases, leaving 25 bases between them. From germline, CDR1 is MGHRA and CDR2 YSYEKL. CDR3 amino acids: CASSLGMGGGQLETQYF. The CDR3 coding sequence is TGCGCCAGCAGTCTAGGGATGGGGGGGGGCCAACTGGAGACCCAGTACTTC.

There are many counts of this clonotype. The chain is built from TRBV12-3 or TRBV12-4 and TRBJ2-4; no reliable D call. This CDR3 contains 12 residues. Trimming left V 7 bases short and J 5 bases short, with 9 bases between. The CDR3 sequence is CASKNSQNIQYF. CDR3 coding DNA: TGTGCCAGCAAAAACTCCCAAAACATTCAGTACTTC.